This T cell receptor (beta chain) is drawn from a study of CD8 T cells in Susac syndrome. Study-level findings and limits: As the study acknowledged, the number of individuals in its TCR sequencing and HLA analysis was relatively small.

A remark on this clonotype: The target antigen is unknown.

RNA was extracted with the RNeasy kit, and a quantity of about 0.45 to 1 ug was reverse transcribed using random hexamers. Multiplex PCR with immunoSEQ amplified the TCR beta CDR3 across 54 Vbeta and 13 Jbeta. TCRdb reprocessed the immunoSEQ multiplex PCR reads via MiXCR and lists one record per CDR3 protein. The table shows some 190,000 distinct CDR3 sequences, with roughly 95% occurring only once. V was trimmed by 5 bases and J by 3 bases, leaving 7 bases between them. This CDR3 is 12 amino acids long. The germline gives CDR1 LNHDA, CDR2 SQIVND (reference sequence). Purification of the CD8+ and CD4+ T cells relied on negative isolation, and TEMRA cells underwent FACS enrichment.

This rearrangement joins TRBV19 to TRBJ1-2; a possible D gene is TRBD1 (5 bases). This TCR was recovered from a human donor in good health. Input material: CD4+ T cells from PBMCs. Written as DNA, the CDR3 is TGTGCCAGTAGTGGGACCTACTATGGCTACACCTTC. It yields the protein CASSGTYYGYTF.